The source of this TCR beta chain is a study of cytomegalovirus exposure and HLA in healthy donors. Findings and caveats of the study: Subsequent analysis of the 95 to 150 validation repertoires found a tendency for first-cohort TCR clusters to co-occur. The classifier reportedly diagnosed cytomegalovirus status with high specificity and sensitivity. The authors enumerated 150 to 200 TCR beta chains as linked to cytomegalovirus. Rare TCR sequences dominated, though some public TCRs recurred in many donors.

Notes on this clone: What it recognizes is unknown.

V was shortened by 1 base and J by 3 bases, with 4 bases between the two germline ends. CDR1 and CDR2 from the germline V gene are MNHEY and SMNVEV (reference sequence). The CDR3 sequence is 13 residues long. TCRdb's copy holds only in-frame clones and misses some; the assay was immunoSEQ multiplex PCR. The sample holds more than 75,000 clones; approximately 93% are singletons and the top ten take 0.65% to 0.7%. Material: PBMCs. V and J are TRBV27 and TRBJ2-1, with D uncertain. This receptor was obtained from a man in his late teens or twenties in good health and CMV-seronegative. The CDR3 DNA is TGTGCCAGCAGTTTATTACACTACAATGAGCAGTTCTTC. Translating gives CASSLLHYNEQFF.